This T cell receptor beta chain came from a study of cytomegalovirus exposure and HLA in healthy donors (dated by TCRdb to the late 2010s). In terms of the full investigation: An earlier analysis of approximately 640 of the donors reported about 290 Gb of sequence data and some 100 million unique TCR beta sequences from roughly 180 million T cells. An early release that covered about 600 HLA-typed donors contained about 290 gigabases of sequencing data and tens of millions of unique TCR sequences. Of the approximately 400 genotyped donors, roughly 85% fell in the genetic ancestry cluster associated with self-reported Caucasian donors. The study aimed to test whether cataloging public T cell receptors could reveal signatures of past pathogen exposure. The T cell repertoires of 550 to 850 subjects were profiled by immunosequencing and related to cytomegalovirus serostatus. In addition to the first cohort of 500 to 850 subjects, a separate validation cohort of some 120 different subjects was used. The study combined high-throughput TCR immunosequencing, statistical association of individual TCRs with disease status, and machine learning to predict cytomegalovirus infection status. A later analysis re-analyzed previously published TCR beta repertoires from about 730 donors and added high-resolution HLA genotyping to study TCR occurrence patterns. In the later analysis, no new phenotypic data were used to find candidate immune exposures; instead, reliance was placed on TCR beta sequences and their occurrence across donors. To decide whether each TCR beta V gene segment behaved as functional or pseudogenic, an earlier analysis of fewer than 750 of the donors relied on high-throughput TCR beta sequencing. Donor age, sex, ethnicity and CMV serostatus were compiled together with the repertoire data. In a later genetic analysis, genome-wide SNP genotypes for 398 of the 666 donors were used, and that subset was treated as a discovery cohort. Every discovery cohort repertoire had been produced on one sequencing platform. HLA typing covered class I and class II loci at four-digit resolution. Typing coverage differed by locus: A, B, C, DRB1 and DQB1 were typed in roughly 620-630 donors, DQA1 in about 510, DPA1 in around 610, and DPB1 in approximately 450. A few DR-DQ haplotypes were treated as single units for association and clustering because of strong linkage in the cohort. Across some 400 genotyped donors of the cohort, an average of about 200,000 unique TCR beta nucleotide sequences per donor were sequenced, and around 19% of those sequences were non-productive. General findings and caveats noted by the study authors: A later analysis found that most CMV-associated TCR beta chains appeared HLA-restricted, with HLA associations seemingly driven largely by CMV exposure. Compared with equally common non-associated chains, HLA-associated TCR beta chains in a later analysis were more clonally expanded and had lower generation probabilities. Some IMGT-functional V segments, including TRBV6-2 and TRBV6-3, could not be told apart with the 87-base-pair reads, so those segments were excluded. A further reported finding was that TCR beta sequences accurately predicted the HLA-A and HLA-B alleles for most subjects in the first cohort. In this cohort, only TCR beta chains were sequenced, and detectable features were limited by the absence of alpha or paired-chain data. Because some donors lacked HLA typing at each locus, the association tests relied only on the typed subset. In vitro tests confirmed that a few of the cytomegalovirus-associated TCR beta chains recognize cytomegalovirus antigens. Roughly uniform sequencing depth across donors was assumed in presence/absence analyses, although this assumption may not hold. When HLA alleles, especially DR and DQ, strongly co-occurred, attributing TCR associations to individual alleles was difficult. The earlier analysis of nearly 600 of the donors excluded roughly 17 rarely observed V segments, including chromosome 9 orphons, because counts were too low. Linkage disequilibrium might explain the correlated functional status among segregating V segments, but an unknown experimental factor could not be ruled out. A cluster of highly shared sequence variants was judged likely to represent a technical artifact of the sequencing pipeline. In an earlier analysis of about 540 of the donors, most TCR beta V segments were observed in productive rearrangements about 87% or about 30% of the time, broadly matching IMGT annotations. In a later analysis, the rate of TCR association differed among HLA loci, with DRB1 alleles having the most associated TCRs and HLA-C alleles having the fewest. Most TCR sequences were observed very rarely across donors, whereas some public TCRs were present in many individuals. An association between a missense DCLRE1C variant and V-gene and J-gene trimming of TCR beta chains was found in a later genetic analysis and replicated in an independent cohort. In a later analysis, several top co-occurrence clusters were reported to appear linked to parvovirus B19, influenza, CMV and Epstein-Barr virus. In a later analysis, around 17,000 TCR beta sequences were associated with specific HLA alleles at a false discovery rate of 0.05. The study gave a list of about 150 TCR beta chains associated with cytomegalovirus. A later genetic analysis reported fewer N-insertions in productive TCRs among donors in an Asian-associated ancestry cluster than the 666-donor mean. The only immune exposure information available for the cohort was CMV serostatus. It was suggested by the authors that the approach could potentially be generalized to other disease states and immunological phenotypes. Cytomegalovirus status was reported to be diagnosed by the classifier with high specificity and sensitivity in both the original and validation cohorts.

Library creation used the immunoSEQ multiplex PCR assay. For the multiplex PCR, a mixture combining 60 forward primers for TCR Vbeta segments and 13 reverse primers for TCR Jbeta segments was used. Amplification of the CDR3 region of rearranged TCR beta genes was performed with a multiplex PCR assay on genomic DNA. Amplified TCR beta libraries were sequenced as 87-base-pair reads on the Illumina HiSeq System. Per the source publication's procedure: Across the 500 to 700 repertoires, a later analysis counted 80 million or so unique TCR beta chains, around 11 million of which were shared by at least two donors. A nearest-neighbor algorithm error-corrected the raw reads and collapsed the reads into unique sequences, merging closely related sequences to remove PCR and sequencing errors. CDR3 sequences were aligned to IMGT reference sequences to assign V, D and J gene segments. For a sequence to be retained, a match of at least six nucleotides to both a V gene segment and a J gene segment was required. Rearrangements were called productive when the CDR3 lacked stop codons and stayed in frame with V and J; all others were non-productive. CDR3 was defined according to IMGT convention as the region running from the second conserved V-encoded cysteine to the conserved J-encoded phenylalanine. The earlier analysis of roughly 590 of the donors excluded sequences that lacked an unambiguous match to a single V gene segment. In an earlier analysis of roughly 600 of the donors, a V segment was called functional when productive rearrangements were above 56.7%, and segregating when the standard deviation between donors exceeded 5%. To diagnose cytomegalovirus status from the catalog of TCR beta chain sequences, a statistical classification framework was built. V and J gene assignment, in a later analysis, came from comparing TCR nucleotide sequences with IMGT/GENE-DB human TR gene sequences. In a later analysis, CDR3 sequences and most-parsimonious VDJ recombination scenarios were assigned using the TCRdist pipeline. In a later analysis, each TCR beta chain was defined by its CDR3 amino acid sequence together with its V-gene family, and reads without a unique V-gene family were excluded. A later analysis removed roughly 590 highly shared, low-generation-probability nucleotide sequences to deal with suspected cross-contamination and a sequencing artifact. A later analysis calculated a clonal expansion index for each public chain from normalized within-repertoire ranks of inferred template counts. A later analysis computed generation probabilities with a VDJ recombination model fitted to out-of-frame rearrangements, and checked the results against IGoR. A later analysis scored TCR-TCR, TCR-HLA and TCR-CMV co-occurrence with hypergeometric tests, applying a repertoire-size bias correction to TCR pairs. In a later analysis, false discovery rates were estimated by permuting HLA or CMV assignments 20 times. In a later analysis, co-occurring TCRs were grouped using DBSCAN, and TCRdist sequence similarity was added for clustering within HLA-allele-positive subsets. For co-occurrence clustering, repertoires with fewer than 30,000 or more than 120,000 public chains were excluded, along with five repertoires with anomalous nucleotide sharing. TCRdb retrieved this table from immuneACCESS and kept in-frame rearrangements only. Not all clones are present; in checked studies, unresolved V genes account for under half, and no reason is known for the remainder. The DNA was the basis for D and trimming; V, J and clone size are from that table. This sample holds 150,000 to 200,000 clones; roughly three quarters were observed only once. Around 0.42% of the sample is held by the ten biggest clonotypes.

As to this clone: Its cognate antigen has yet to be identified. Base qualities are not recorded, but no much larger clone differs from it by a single base.

The cohort comprised approximately 700 healthy bone marrow donors. At the time of sampling, all cohort members were nominally healthy, though unrecorded immune exposures were likely present. The donor was CMV seropositive and was included in the group of approximately 310 seropositive cohort members. Every donor gave a peripheral blood sample, and the peripheral blood mononuclear cells from that sample were used for TCR beta sequencing. Genomic DNA extraction from the blood cell samples was performed with the Qiagen DNeasy Blood Extraction Kit. The junction carries 14 bases between V and J, which are trimmed by 7 bases and 5 bases respectively. The CDR3 contains 12 residues, cysteine and phenylalanine counted. Only CDR3 DNA remains: 36 bases, in frame from the first base. Based on the germline V gene, the CDR1 and CDR2 sequences are SQVTM and ANQGSEA.

The sequence was obtained from a male donor in good health and CMV-seropositive. Input material: PBMCs. The V and J genes are TRBV29-1 and TRBJ2-5; the best D guess is TRBD1, with 6 bases matching. The nucleotide sequence is TGCAGCGCACTGGGGGCAGAGGAGACCCAGTACTTC. The resulting protein is CSALGAEETQYF.